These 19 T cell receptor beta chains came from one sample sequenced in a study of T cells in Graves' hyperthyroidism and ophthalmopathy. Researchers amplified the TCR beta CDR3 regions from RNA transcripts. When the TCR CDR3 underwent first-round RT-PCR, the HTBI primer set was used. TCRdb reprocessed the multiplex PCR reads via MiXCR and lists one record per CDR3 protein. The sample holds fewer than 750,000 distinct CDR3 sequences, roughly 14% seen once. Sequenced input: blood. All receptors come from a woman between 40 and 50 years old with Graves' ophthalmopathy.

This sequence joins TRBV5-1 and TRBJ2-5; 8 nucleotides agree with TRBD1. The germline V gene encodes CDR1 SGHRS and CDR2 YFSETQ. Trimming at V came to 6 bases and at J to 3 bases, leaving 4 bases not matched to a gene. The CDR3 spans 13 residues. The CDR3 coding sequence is TGCGCCAGCAACCTGGACAGGGAAGAGACCCAGTACTTC. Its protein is CASNLDREETQYF.

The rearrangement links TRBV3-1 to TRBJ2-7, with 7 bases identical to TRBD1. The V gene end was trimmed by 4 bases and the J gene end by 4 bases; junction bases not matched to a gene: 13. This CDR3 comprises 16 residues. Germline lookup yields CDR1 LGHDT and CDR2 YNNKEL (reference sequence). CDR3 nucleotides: TGTGCCAGCAGCCCAGACAGGGCCGTGGGAAGGTACGAGCAGTACTTC. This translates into CASSPDRAVGRYEQYF.

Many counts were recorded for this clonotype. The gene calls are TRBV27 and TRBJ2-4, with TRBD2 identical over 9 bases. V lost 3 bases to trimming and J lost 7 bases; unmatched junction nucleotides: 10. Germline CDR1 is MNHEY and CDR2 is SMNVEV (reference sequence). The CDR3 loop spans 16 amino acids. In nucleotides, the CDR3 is TGTGCCAGCAGTTTCACTCTTAGCGGGAGTAGGAACATTCAGTACTTC. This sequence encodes CASSFTLSGSRNIQYF.

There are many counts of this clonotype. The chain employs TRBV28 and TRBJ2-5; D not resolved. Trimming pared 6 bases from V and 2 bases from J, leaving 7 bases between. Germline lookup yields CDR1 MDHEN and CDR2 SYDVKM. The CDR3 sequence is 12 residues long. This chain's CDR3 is CASSPWQETQYF. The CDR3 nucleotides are TGTGCCAGCAGCCCATGGCAAGAGACCCAGTACTTC.

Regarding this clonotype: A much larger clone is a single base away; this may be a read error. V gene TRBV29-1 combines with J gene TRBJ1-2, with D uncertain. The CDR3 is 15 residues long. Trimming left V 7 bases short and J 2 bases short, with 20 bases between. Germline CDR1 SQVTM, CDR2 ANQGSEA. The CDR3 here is CSARGDGTRNYGYTF. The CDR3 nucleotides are TGCAGCGCCCGGGGAGACGGTACCCGAAACTATGGCTACACCTTC.

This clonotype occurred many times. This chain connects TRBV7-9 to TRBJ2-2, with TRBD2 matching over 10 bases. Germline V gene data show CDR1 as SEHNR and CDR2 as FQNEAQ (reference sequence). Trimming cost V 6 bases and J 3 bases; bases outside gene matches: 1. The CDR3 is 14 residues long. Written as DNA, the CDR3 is TGTGCCAGCAGTCTAGCGGGGGACACCGGGGAGCTGTTTTTT. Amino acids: CASSLAGDTGELFF.

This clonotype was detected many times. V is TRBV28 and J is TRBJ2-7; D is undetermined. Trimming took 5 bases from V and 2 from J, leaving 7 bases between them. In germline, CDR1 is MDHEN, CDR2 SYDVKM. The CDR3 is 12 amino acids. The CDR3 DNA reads TGTGCCAGCAGTACCCGGGCCTACGAGCAGTACTTC. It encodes CASSTRAYEQYF.

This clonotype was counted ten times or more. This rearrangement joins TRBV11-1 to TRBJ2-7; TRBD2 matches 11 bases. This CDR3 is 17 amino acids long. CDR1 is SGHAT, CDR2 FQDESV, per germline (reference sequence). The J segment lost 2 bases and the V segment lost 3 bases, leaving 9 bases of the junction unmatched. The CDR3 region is CASSLGPGLAATYEQYF. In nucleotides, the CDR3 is TGTGCCAGCAGCTTGGGCCCGGGACTAGCGGCAACCTACGAGCAGTACTTC. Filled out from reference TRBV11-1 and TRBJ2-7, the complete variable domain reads EAEVAQSPRYKITEKSQAVAFWCDPISGHATLYWYRQILGQGPELLVQFQDESVVDDSQLPKDRFSAERLKGVDSTLKIQPAELGDSAMYLCASSLGPGLAATYEQYFGPGTRLTVT.

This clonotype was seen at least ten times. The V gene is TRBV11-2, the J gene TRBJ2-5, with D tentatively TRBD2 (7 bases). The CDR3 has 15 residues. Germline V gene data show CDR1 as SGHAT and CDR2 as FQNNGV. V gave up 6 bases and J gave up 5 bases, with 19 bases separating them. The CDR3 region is CASRNPGGRGETQYF. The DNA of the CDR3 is TGTGCCAGCAGAAATCCGGGGGGCCGAGGGGAGACCCAGTACTTC.

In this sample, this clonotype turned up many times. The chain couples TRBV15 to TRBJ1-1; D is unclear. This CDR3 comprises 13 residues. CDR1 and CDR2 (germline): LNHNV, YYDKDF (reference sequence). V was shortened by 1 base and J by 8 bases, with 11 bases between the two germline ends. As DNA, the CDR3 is TGTGCCACCAGCAGAGGTAGACAATTCGAAGCTTTCTTT. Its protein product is CATSRGRQFEAFF.

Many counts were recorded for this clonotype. The CDR3 here is CATSDPTSQETQYF. The CDR3 bases are TGTGCCACCAGTGATCCGACCAGCCAAGAGACCCAGTACTTC. The chain carries TRBV24-1 and TRBJ2-5; no clear D. In germline, CDR1 is KGHDR, CDR2 SFDVKD. The CDR3 totals 14 residues. The ends were cut back, 3 bases at V and 1 base at J, with 8 bases in the middle.

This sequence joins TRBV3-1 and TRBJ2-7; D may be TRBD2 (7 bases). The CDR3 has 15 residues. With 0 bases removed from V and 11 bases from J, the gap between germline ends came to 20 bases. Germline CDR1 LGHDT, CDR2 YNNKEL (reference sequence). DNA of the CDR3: TGTGCCAGCAGCCAAGACCTGTCGGGAGGCCGGACAGAGTACTTC. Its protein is CASSQDLSGGRTEYF.

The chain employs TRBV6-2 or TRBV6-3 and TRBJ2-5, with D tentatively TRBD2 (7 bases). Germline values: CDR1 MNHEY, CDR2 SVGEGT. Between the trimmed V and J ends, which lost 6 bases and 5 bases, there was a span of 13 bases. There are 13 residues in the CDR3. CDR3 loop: CASRPGGLETQYF. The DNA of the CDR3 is TGTGCCAGCAGACCGGGGGGCCTCGAGACCCAGTACTTC.

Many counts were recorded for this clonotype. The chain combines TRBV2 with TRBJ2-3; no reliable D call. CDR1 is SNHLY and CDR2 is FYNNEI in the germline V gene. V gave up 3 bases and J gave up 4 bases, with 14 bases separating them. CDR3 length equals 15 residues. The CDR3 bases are TGTGCCAGCAGTGAGTCCCCGGGCGGTGCAGATACGCAGTATTTT. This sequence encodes CASSESPGGADTQYF.

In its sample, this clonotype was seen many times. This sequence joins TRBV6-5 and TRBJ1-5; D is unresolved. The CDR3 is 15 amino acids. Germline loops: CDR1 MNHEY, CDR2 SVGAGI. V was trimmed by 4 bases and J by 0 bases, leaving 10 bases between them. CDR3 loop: CASSSDTYSNQPQHF. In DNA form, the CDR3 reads TGTGCCAGCAGTTCCGACACTTATAGCAATCAGCCCCAGCATTTT.

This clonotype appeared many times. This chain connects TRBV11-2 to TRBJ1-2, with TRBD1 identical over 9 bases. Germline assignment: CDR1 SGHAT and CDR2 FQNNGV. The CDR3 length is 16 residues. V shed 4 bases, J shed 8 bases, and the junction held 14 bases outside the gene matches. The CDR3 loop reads CASSSQTGTGFFGYTF. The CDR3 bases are TGTGCCAGCAGCTCTCAAACCGGGACAGGGTTTTTCGGCTACACCTTC. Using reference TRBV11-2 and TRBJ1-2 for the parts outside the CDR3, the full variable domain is EAGVAQSPRYKIIEKRQSVAFWCNPISGHATLYWYQQILGQGPKLLIQFQNNGVVDDSQLPKDRFSAERLKGVDSTLKIQPAKLEDSAVYLCASSSQTGTGFFGYTFGSGTRLTVV.

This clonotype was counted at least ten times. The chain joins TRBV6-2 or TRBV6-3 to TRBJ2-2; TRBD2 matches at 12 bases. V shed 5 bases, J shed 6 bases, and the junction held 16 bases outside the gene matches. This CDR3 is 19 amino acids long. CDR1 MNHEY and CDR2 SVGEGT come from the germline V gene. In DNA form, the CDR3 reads TGTGCCAGCAGTCCCCCGGCCCGACTAGCGGGAGTTAGGGCCGGGGAGCTGTTTTTT. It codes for CASSPPARLAGVRAGELFF.

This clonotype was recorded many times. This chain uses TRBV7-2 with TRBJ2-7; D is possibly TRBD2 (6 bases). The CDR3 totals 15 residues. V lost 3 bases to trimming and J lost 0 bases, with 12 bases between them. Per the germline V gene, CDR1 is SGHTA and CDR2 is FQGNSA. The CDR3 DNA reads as TGTGCCAGCAGCTTTTCCGGGACTGGCTCCTACGAGCAGTACTTC. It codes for CASSFSGTGSYEQYF.

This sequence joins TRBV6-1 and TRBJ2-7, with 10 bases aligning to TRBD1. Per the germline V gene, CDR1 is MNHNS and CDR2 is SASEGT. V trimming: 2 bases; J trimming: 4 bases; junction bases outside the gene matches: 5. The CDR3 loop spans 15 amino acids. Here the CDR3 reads CASSEMTGGLYEQYF. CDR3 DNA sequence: TGTGCCAGCAGTGAAATGACAGGGGGCTTATACGAGCAGTACTTC.